A selection of T cell receptor beta chains follows, all from one sample in a study of blood T cell repertoires in COVID-19. Sequencing was performed with immunoSEQ multiplex PCR; in TCRdb, only in-frame clones are kept and a portion is missing. The table shows a few hundred thousand clones, with about 82% occurring only once. The sample was peripheral blood. These TCRs come from a man older than 75 with acute or convalescent COVID-19. Each CDR3 is given with its conserved first and last residue. The D gene is left open where the match is weak. Expanded clones get a size class; other rows say once, few or many, or leave the size out.

length: 16
size: NA
V: TRBV25-1
D: TRBD1
J: TRBJ1-5
CDR3: CASSPGGGDLGRAQHF
DNA: TGTGCCAGCAGCCCGGGAGGGGGCGATCTAGGGAGGGCCCAGCATTTT

length: 17
size: NA
V: TRBV4-2
D: TRBD1
J: TRBJ1-2
CDR3: CASSQVGRRTGDYGYTF
DNA: TGTGCCAGCAGCCAAGTGGGGAGGAGGACAGGGGACTATGGCTACACCTTC

length: 13
size: NA
V: TRBV12-3/TRBV12-4
D: NA
J: TRBJ1-1
CDR3: CASSPQMNTEAFF
DNA: TGTGCCAGCAGTCCCCAAATGAACACTGAAGCTTTCTTT

length: 14
size: NA
V: TRBV3-1/TRBV3-2
D: NA
J: TRBJ1-2
CDR3: CASSQGNSSYGYTF
DNA: TGTGCCAGCAGCCAAGGAAACAGTAGCTATGGCTACACCTTC

length: 15
size: NA
V: TRBV28
D: NA
J: TRBJ1-6
CDR3: CASSLSRGWNSPLHF
DNA: TGTGCCAGCAGTTTGAGTAGGGGGTGGAATTCACCCCTCCACTTT

length: 12
size: NA
V: TRBV7-2
D: NA
J: TRBJ1-3
CDR3: CASSLQGNTIYF
DNA: TGTGCCAGCAGCTTGCAGGGAAACACCATATATTTT

length: 15
size: NA
V: TRBV3-1/TRBV3-2
D: NA
J: TRBJ1-1
CDR3: CASNRRGGGYTEAFF
DNA: TGTGCCAGCAACCGGCGGGGAGGGGGTTACACTGAAGCTTTCTTT

length: 14
size: NA
V: TRBV21-1
D: NA
J: TRBJ2-7
CDR3: CASRGDEVIYEQYF
DNA: TGTGCCAGCAGGGGTGACGAGGTAATCTACGAGCAGTACTTC

length: 15
size: NA
V: TRBV6-1
D: TRBD2
J: TRBJ2-7
CDR3: CASSETSGRAGEQYF
DNA: TGTGCCAGCAGTGAGACTAGCGGGAGGGCCGGCGAGCAGTACTTC

length: 13
size: once
V: TRBV5-1
D: NA
J: TRBJ2-1
CDR3: CASSRDSTGEQFF
DNA: TGCGCCAGCAGCCGGGACTCTACGGGAGAGCAGTTCTTC

length: 13
size: NA
V: TRBV28
D: TRBD2
J: TRBJ2-1
CDR3: CASRWGGDNEQFF
DNA: TGTGCCAGCCGGTGGGGGGGGGACAATGAGCAGTTCTTC

length: 13
size: NA
V: TRBV2
D: NA
J: TRBJ2-3
CDR3: CASSYRVTDTQYF
DNA: TGTGCCAGCAGCTACAGGGTCACAGATACGCAGTATTTT

length: 17
size: NA
V: TRBV7-8
D: TRBD1
J: TRBJ1-3
CDR3: CASSFGTALVSGNTIYF
DNA: TGTGCCAGCAGCTTCGGGACAGCCTTAGTCTCTGGAAACACCATATATTTT

length: 14
size: NA
V: TRBV5-4
D: NA
J: TRBJ2-5
CDR3: CASSFGAPGETQYF
DNA: TGTGCCAGCAGCTTTGGGGCACCAGGAGAGACCCAGTACTTC

length: 13
size: NA
V: TRBV9
D: NA
J: TRBJ1-4
CDR3: CASSERPGGKLFF
DNA: TGTGCCAGCAGCGAACGACCCGGCGGGAAACTGTTTTTT

length: 16
size: NA
V: TRBV10-2
D: TRBD2
J: TRBJ2-2
CDR3: CASSESLAGTNRELFF
DNA: TGCGCCAGCAGTGAGTCTCTAGCGGGGACCAACCGGGAGCTGTTTTTT

length: 12
size: NA
V: TRBV3-1/TRBV3-2
D: NA
J: TRBJ2-7
CDR3: CASSQGAGEQYF
DNA: TGTGCCAGCAGCCAAGGGGCAGGCGAGCAGTACTTC

length: 15
size: NA
V: TRBV29-1
D: TRBD1
J: TRBJ1-4
CDR3: CSVRKGNRGDEKLFF
DNA: TGCAGCGTTCGGAAGGGGAACAGGGGCGATGAAAAACTGTTTTTT

length: 14
size: NA
V: TRBV7-2
D: TRBD1
J: TRBJ1-4
CDR3: CASSRDRTNEKLFF
DNA: TGTGCCAGCAGTCGGGACAGGACTAATGAAAAACTGTTTTTT

length: 17
size: once
V: TRBV19
D: TRBD2
J: TRBJ2-7
CDR3: CASSISGLAGGAFEQYF
DNA: TGTGCCAGTAGTATCAGTGGACTAGCGGGAGGCGCTTTCGAGCAGTACTTC

length: 15
size: NA
V: TRBV5-1
D: TRBD1
J: TRBJ1-1
CDR3: CASSSRQGGNTEAFF
DNA: TGCGCCAGCAGCTCCAGACAGGGAGGGAACACTGAAGCTTTCTTT

length: 14
size: NA
V: TRBV10-3
D: TRBD1
J: TRBJ2-5
CDR3: CAISDGGQKETQYF
DNA: TGTGCCATCAGTGATGGGGGACAGAAAGAGACCCAGTACTTC

length: 12
size: NA
V: TRBV9
D: NA
J: TRBJ2-1
CDR3: CASSRQVYEQFF
DNA: TGTGCCAGCAGTAGACAGGTCTATGAGCAGTTCTTC

length: 13
size: NA
V: TRBV6-5
D: NA
J: TRBJ1-6
CDR3: CASRGVGNSPLHF
DNA: TGTGCCAGCAGAGGGGTGGGGAATTCACCCCTCCACTTT

length: 14
size: NA
V: TRBV7-2
D: TRBD1
J: TRBJ1-1
CDR3: CASSPGQVRTEAFF
DNA: TGTGCCAGCAGCCCCGGACAGGTTCGGACTGAAGCTTTCTTT

length: 13
size: NA
V: TRBV29-1
D: NA
J: TRBJ2-5
CDR3: CSVRRGRGETQYF
DNA: TGCAGCGTTAGGAGGGGGCGAGGGGAGACCCAGTACTTC

length: 13
size: once
V: TRBV6-2/TRBV6-3
D: NA
J: TRBJ2-1
CDR3: CASSYEGYNEQFF
DNA: TGTGCCAGCAGTTACGAGGGTTACAATGAGCAGTTCTTC